The sequence of this TCR beta chain was determined in a study of T cell changes during pregnancy in multiple sclerosis. The CDR3 is 19 amino acids. Germline V gene data show CDR1 as SGHVS and CDR2 as FNYEAQ. The V gene end was trimmed by 2 bases and the J gene end by 1 base; junction bases not matched to a gene: 9. The method was immunoSEQ multiplex PCR; TCRdb's version includes in-frame clones alone and lacks a portion of them. The repertoire has 80,000 to 100,000 clones, approximately 93% of them found once; the top ten carry over 0.85%. The material was peripheral blood, obtained after pregnancy. The source of this sequence is a female donor with multiple sclerosis, enrolled in a pregnancy study. The V gene is TRBV7-6, the J gene TRBJ2-1; TRBD2 matches 12 bases. The CDR3, as DNA: TGTGCCAGCAGCTTACGGACTAGCGGGATATCTTGGTCCTACAATGAGCAGTTCTTC. The encoded protein is CASSLRTSGISWSYNEQFF.